The 30 T cell receptor beta chains reported below all come from one sample, sequenced in a study of regulatory T cells in long-lasting Graves disease. In building TCR beta libraries, iRepertoire HTBI primers were used together with Arm-PCR of CDR3 regions. TCRdb recomputed calls from the multiplex PCR reads with MiXCR, one row per CDR3 protein. The sample has hundreds of thousands of distinct CDR3 sequences; about 16% are singletons. Time point indicated: newly diagnosed GD, antithyroid drugs for less than 3 months. Following extraction of RNA from PBMCs, that RNA was used to make the TCR library. The same data also contributed to another study, on T cells in Graves' hyperthyroidism and ophthalmopathy.

Sample: peripheral blood mononuclear cells (PBMCs), taken at new diagnosis, from a patient treated with antithyroid drugs. These receptors all come from a woman aged 35 to 60 with Graves disease.

In this sample, this clonotype turned up a few times. This chain connects TRBV7-9 to TRBJ1-2; unclear D gene. V gave up 1 base and J gave up 5 bases, with 8 bases separating them. The CDR3 spans 13 residues. Germline V gene data show CDR1 as SEHNR and CDR2 as FQNEAQ (reference sequence). CDR3 loop: CASSLEDGYGYTF. For the CDR3, the DNA is TGTGCCAGCAGCTTAGAAGATGGGTATGGCTACACCTTC.

This clonotype was detected many times. The V gene is TRBV30, the J gene TRBJ2-7; 9 bases map to TRBD1. Germline CDR1 GTSNPN, CDR2 SVGIG (reference sequence). This CDR3 region has 13 residues. V lost 3 bases, J lost 2 bases, and 2 bases stayed unmatched. CDR3 protein: CAWRTGGAYEQYF. The CDR3 coding sequence is TGTGCCTGGAGGACAGGGGGGGCCTACGAGCAGTACTTC.

This clonotype was observed at least ten times. The V gene is TRBV7-8, the J gene TRBJ1-1; maybe TRBD1 (5 bases). The V and J ends lost 1 base and 3 bases respectively, with 18 bases between them. This CDR3 spans 17 amino acids. CDR1 and CDR2 from the germline V gene are SGHVS and FQNEAQ. CDR3 nucleotide sequence: TGTGCCAGCAGCTTAGTTGCGGCAGGGCCCCCGGACACTGAAGCTTTCTTT. Translating gives CASSLVAAGPPDTEAFF.

This clonotype was observed at least ten times. V is TRBV11-2 and J is TRBJ2-3, with TRBD1 as a possible D gene (6 bases). Trimming pared 2 bases from V and 3 bases from J, leaving 12 bases between. This CDR3 has 15 amino acids. Germline V lookup: CDR1 SGHAT, CDR2 FQNNGV. In DNA form, the CDR3 reads TGTGCCAGCAGCTTACGCCAGGGGTTGACAGATACGCAGTATTTT. It is translated as CASSLRQGLTDTQYF.

This clonotype appeared a few times. The gene calls are TRBV6-5 and TRBJ2-6, with D perhaps being TRBD1 or TRBD2 (5 bases each). Germline V gene data show CDR1 as MNHEY and CDR2 as SVGAGI. V lost 4 bases to trimming and J lost 4 bases, with 17 bases between them. The CDR3 totals 17 residues. In DNA form, the CDR3 reads TGTGCCAGCAGTTTCGCCTTGAGGGGATCAGGGGCCAACGTCCTGACTTTC. This encodes CASSFALRGSGANVLTF.

This chain links TRBV19 with TRBJ2-6; a weak D match, TRBD1 (5 bases). Trimming removed 5 bases at V and 3 bases at J, with 14 bases between. Germline CDR1 LNHDA, CDR2 SQIVND (reference sequence). The CDR3 is 16 residues long. The CDR3 region is CASSQDTYFGANVLTF. The DNA for the CDR3 is TGTGCCAGTAGTCAGGACACATACTTTGGGGCCAACGTCCTGACTTTC.

This clonotype was found many times. V gene TRBV7-8 combines with J gene TRBJ1-5; D not resolved. From germline, CDR1 is SGHVS and CDR2 FQNEAQ. The CDR3 is 14 amino acids. With 4 bases removed from V and 9 bases from J, the gap between germline ends came to 16 bases. The CDR3 region is CASSSGLQGMPQHF. The CDR3 DNA sequence: TGTGCCAGCAGCTCGGGCCTCCAAGGTATGCCCCAGCATTTT.

There are many counts of this clonotype. The chain uses TRBV2 and TRBJ2-3; 8 positions agree with TRBD1. Losses at the gene ends were 6 bases for V and 6 bases for J; bases not matched to a gene: 8. The CDR3 is 14 amino acids. CDR1 is SNHLY, CDR2 FYNNEI, per germline. The CDR3 DNA is TGTGCCAGCAGGGCAGGGGGCGCTTTGGATACGCAGTATTTT. Translation gives CASRAGGALDTQYF.

This clonotype was counted at least ten times. This sequence joins TRBV9 and TRBJ2-5; 15 bases are shared with TRBD2. V was clipped by 0 bases and J by 7 bases; unmatched bases: 22. There are 22 residues in the CDR3. CDR1 SGDLS and CDR2 YYNGEE come from the germline V gene. CDR3 sequence: CASSVAPTTTWTSGGAIGTQYF. As DNA, the CDR3 is TGTGCCAGCAGCGTAGCGCCGACGACTACCTGGACTAGCGGGGGGGCCATAGGGACCCAGTACTTC.

The chain employs TRBV6-2 or TRBV6-3 and TRBJ2-7, with D maybe TRBD2 (5 bases). The CDR3 sequence is 13 residues long. Germline assignment: CDR1 MNHEY and CDR2 SVGEGT. The V gene lost 2 bases and the J gene lost 6 bases, with 11 bases spanning the gap. The DNA of the CDR3 is TGTGCCAGCAGTTACACCCAGGACTCCGAGCAGTACTTC. Amino acids: CASSYTQDSEQYF.

This clonotype was found once. Mismatch with germline at one junction end may stem from a read error. The chain employs TRBV28 and TRBJ2-3, with D unresolved. The CDR3 spans 11 residues. CDR1 is MDHEN, CDR2 SYDVKM, per germline. The CDR3, as DNA: TGTGCCAGCTCAAACACATATACGCAGTATTTT. It specifies CASSNTYTQYF.

The table lists this clonotype with many counts. The chain is built from TRBV2 and TRBJ2-3; no reliable D call. Germline assignment: CDR1 SNHLY and CDR2 FYNNEI. The CDR3 totals 12 residues. The V end was cut by 7 bases, the J end by 2 bases, with 7 bases between. The CDR3 region is CASKGTTDTQYF. In nucleotides, the CDR3 is TGTGCCAGCAAGGGAACCACAGATACGCAGTATTTT. Drawing the rest from reference TRBV2 and TRBJ2-3, the complete variable domain is EPEVTQTPSHQVTQMGQEVILRCVPISNHLYFYWYRQILGQKVEFLVSFYNNEISEKSEIFDDQFSVERPDGSNFTLKIRSTKLEDSAMYFCASKGTTDTQYFGPGTRLTVL.

The chain uses TRBV29-1 and TRBJ1-2; the D gene is possibly TRBD1 (5 bases). Germline V gene data show CDR1 as SQVTM and CDR2 as ANQGSEA. V lost 3 bases to trimming and J lost 4 bases, with 18 bases between them. This CDR3 region has 15 residues. CDR3 loop: CSVDLAGTPSYGYTF. CDR3 nucleotide sequence: TGCAGCGTTGACCTTGCCGGGACCCCTTCCTATGGCTACACCTTC.

In this sample, this clonotype turned up a few times. The gene calls are TRBV20-1 and TRBJ2-2; D gene unclear. CDR1 DFQATT and CDR2 SNEGSKA come from the germline V gene (reference sequence). V was pared by 3 bases and J by 3 bases, with 5 bases between. This CDR3 has 12 amino acids. DNA of the CDR3: TGCAGTGCTAGTCCCTACACCGGGGAGCTGTTTTTT. This codes for CSASPYTGELFF.

Only a few counts were recorded for this clonotype. For the CDR3, the DNA is TGTGCCAGCAGCTTAGTGGAGACTAGCGGGACCTCCTACGAGCAGTACTTC. Its translation is CASSLVETSGTSYEQYF. This chain connects TRBV7-9 to TRBJ2-7, with 11 positions matching TRBD2. V lost 1 base, J lost 0 bases, and 5 bases stayed unmatched. CDR3 length: 17 residues. The germline V gene has CDR1 SEHNR and CDR2 FQNEAQ (reference sequence).

The rearrangement joins TRBV5-1 to TRBJ1-4, with 7 bases aligning to TRBD1. Trimming took 4 bases from V and 0 from J; bases not matched to a gene: 6. Germline CDR1 SGHRS, CDR2 YFSETQ. This CDR3 is 16 amino acids long. The CDR3 region is CASSTRQGATNEKLFF. The CDR3 coding sequence is TGCGCCAGCAGCACCCGACAGGGTGCAACTAATGAAAAACTGTTTTTT.

This sequence joins TRBV19 and TRBJ1-5; 8 bases match TRBD1. This CDR3 has 17 residues. V lost 2 bases and J lost 2; bases outside the gene matches: 8. Germline V gene sequence: CDR1 LNHDA, CDR2 SQIVND (reference sequence). In DNA, the CDR3 is TGTGCCAGTAGTATATACAGGGGGAAAGGGGGCAATCAGCCCCAGCATTTT. As protein: CASSIYRGKGGNQPQHF. The variable domain in full, completed from reference TRBV19 and TRBJ1-5, reads DGGITQSPKYLFRKEGQNVTLSCEQNLNHDAMYWYRQDPGQGLRLIYYSQIVNDFQKGDIAEGYSVSREKKESFPLTVTSAQKNPTAFYLCASSIYRGKGGNQPQHFGDGTRLSIL.

CDR3 DNA: TGTGCCAGCTTAAGGACAGCTAGCAATCAGCCCCAGCATTTT. The encoded protein is CASLRTASNQPQHF. The chain carries TRBV10-3 and TRBJ1-5, with D maybe TRBD1 (6 bases). Trimming shortened V by 10 bases and J by 0 bases, and 13 bases separated the two germline ends. Per the germline V gene, CDR1 is ENHRY and CDR2 is SYGVKD. The CDR3 sequence is 14 residues long.

This clonotype showed up just a few times. This chain joins TRBV19 and TRBJ2-2, with 11 nucleotides matching TRBD1. From germline, CDR1 is LNHDA and CDR2 SQIVND (reference sequence). The CDR3 is 15 amino acids. The junction had 10 bases not matched to a gene; V was cut back by 11 bases and J by 5 bases. The CDR3 spells CASSGQGAQTGELFF. CDR3 DNA sequence: TGTGCCTCCTCCGGACAGGGGGCGCAGACCGGGGAGCTGTTTTTT.

The chain combines TRBV6-1 with TRBJ1-5, with D tentatively TRBD1 (6 bases). Per germline, CDR1 MNHNS and CDR2 SASEGT. Trimming pared 10 bases from V and 4 bases from J, leaving 23 bases between. The length of the CDR3 is 16 residues. The CDR3 bases are TGTGCCAACAAAGGGGGGGCGCTTAGGGAGAATCAGCCCCAGCATTTT. It specifies CANKGGALRENQPQHF.

This clonotype was seen at least ten times. An end of the junction does not agree with germline; a read error may underlie this. V and J are TRBV5-1 and TRBJ2-5; unclear D gene. The CDR3 loop spans 12 amino acids. Germline-derived CDR1 and CDR2 are SGHRS and YFSETQ. The CDR3 coding sequence is TGTGCCAGCAGCCTTGAGTCGGAGACCCAGTACTTC. Amino acids: CASSLESETQYF.

In its sample, this clonotype was seen many times. The chain recombines TRBV12-3 or TRBV12-4 with TRBJ2-3; 9 bases are a match to TRBD1. The J call may be incorrect, as the DNA end agrees better with TRBJ2-7. CDR3 length: 14 residues. CDR3 protein: CASSRRTGAREQYF. The CDR3 DNA reads as TGTGCCAGCTCCCGAAGGACAGGGGCGAGGGAGCAGTACTTC.

As regards this clonotype: This may come from a read error, since a much larger clone is one base off. V is TRBV29-1 and J is TRBJ1-1; no firm D call. Germline CDR1 SQVTM, CDR2 ANQGSEA. The CDR3 spans 14 residues. Here the CDR3 reads CSGIPTSMNTKAFF. DNA for the CDR3: TGCAGCGGGATACCGACTTCCATGAACACTAAAGCTTTCTTT.

This clonotype appeared a few times. The CDR3 loop reads CASSIIAGANVLTF. As DNA, the CDR3 is TGTGCCAGTAGTATAATTGCTGGGGCCAACGTCCTGACTTTC. The rearrangement links TRBV19 to TRBJ2-6, with D unresolved. Trimming removed 2 bases at V and 2 bases at J, with 4 bases between. Per the germline V gene, CDR1 is LNHDA and CDR2 is SQIVND (reference sequence). The CDR3 runs to 14 residues.

This clonotype was detected ten times or more. This sequence joins TRBV27 and TRBJ2-5, with TRBD1 identical over 9 bases. CDR1 MNHEY and CDR2 SMNVEV come from the germline V gene (reference sequence). The junction had 7 bases not matched to a gene; V was cut back by 3 bases and J by 5 bases. The CDR3 has 15 residues. The CDR3 DNA follows: TGTGCCAGCAGTTTCTCGACAGGGGGTACGGAGACCCAGTACTTC. This encodes CASSFSTGGTETQYF.

This clonotype was picked up many times. The chain combines TRBV6-1 with TRBJ2-5, with TRBD1 as a possible D gene (5 bases). V lost 9 bases and J lost 4, with 18 bases in between. The CDR3 is made up of 14 amino acids. CDR1 is MNHNS, CDR2 SASEGT, per germline. The CDR3 coding sequence is TGTGCCAGTAAAACGTGGGGCCTTCCAGAGACCCAGTACTTC. Translating gives CASKTWGLPETQYF.

The chain combines TRBV29-1 with TRBJ2-3; tentatively, D is TRBD1 (5 bases). Germline V gene data show CDR1 as SQVTM and CDR2 as ANQGSEA. This CDR3 is 14 amino acids long. V lost 6 bases to trimming and J lost 4 bases, with 17 bases between them. CDR3 sequence reads: CSVSQGRVADTQYF. The CDR3 DNA reads as TGCAGCGTATCCCAGGGTAGGGTGGCAGATACGCAGTATTTT.

This clonotype was seen ten or more times. The J gene is TRBJ2-3, the V gene TRBV27, with D tentatively TRBD2 (5 bases). From germline, CDR1 is MNHEY and CDR2 SMNVEV (reference sequence). The CDR3 is 17 amino acids. The V end was cut by 2 bases, the J end by 0 bases, with 15 bases between. DNA for the CDR3: TGTGCCAGCAGTTTAAATCTAGCCCCAGGTAGCACAGATACGCAGTATTTT. This encodes CASSLNLAPGSTDTQYF.

A few counts support this clonotype. The CDR3 is CASSLWLGGTGELFF. Here the CDR3 DNA reads TGTGCCAGCAGCTTATGGCTAGGGGGCACCGGGGAGCTGTTTTTT. J is TRBJ2-2 and V is TRBV11-2; tentatively, D is TRBD1 (6 bases). CDR1 is SGHAT and CDR2 is FQNNGV in the germline V gene. This CDR3 has 15 amino acids. The V end was cut by 2 bases, the J end by 4 bases, with 11 bases between.

The gene calls are TRBV24-1 and TRBJ1-2; 9 bases agree with TRBD1. The CDR3 covers 15 residues. From germline, CDR1 is KGHDR and CDR2 SFDVKD. V was pared by 4 bases and J by 6 bases, with 8 bases of the junction left unmatched. In nucleotides, the CDR3 is TGTGCCACCAGTGAAACCGGGACAGGGTACGATGGCTACACCTTC. Its protein is CATSETGTGYDGYTF.